Given below is one T cell receptor (beta chain) in context. Its antigen is unknown. The data are from a study of shared clonotypes between healthy human individuals. Study conclusions and caveats: It was anticipated that sequencing depth would influence how many clonotypes donors shared.

CD45RO-negative cells were positively selected for CCR7, leaving out terminally differentiated effector memory CD45RA+ cells. All donors qualified as healthy HIV-negative adults and had experienced no recent acute infections or vaccinations. Repertoires were generated with immunoSEQ multiplex PCR, while TCRdb's copy carries only in-frame clones and drops some. The sample lists more than 2 million clones, 93% seen once, with approximately 1.6% in the top ten. V was pared by 1 base and J by 4 bases, with 10 bases of the junction left unmatched. Germline CDR1 reads SGHTA; CDR2 reads FQGNSA. This CDR3 contains 18 residues.

The sequence came from a man aged 18 to 30 in good health. Some clones in this sample may be carry-over from other donors' samples. Sequencing was performed on naive CD8+ T cells from PBMCs. The V and J genes are TRBV7-2 and TRBJ2-1, with 10 bases identical to TRBD2. The DNA of the CDR3 is TGTGCCAGCAGCTTAGGCCTAGCGGGAGCCCCACCATACAATGAGCAGTTCTTC. Amino acids: CASSLGLAGAPPYNEQFF.